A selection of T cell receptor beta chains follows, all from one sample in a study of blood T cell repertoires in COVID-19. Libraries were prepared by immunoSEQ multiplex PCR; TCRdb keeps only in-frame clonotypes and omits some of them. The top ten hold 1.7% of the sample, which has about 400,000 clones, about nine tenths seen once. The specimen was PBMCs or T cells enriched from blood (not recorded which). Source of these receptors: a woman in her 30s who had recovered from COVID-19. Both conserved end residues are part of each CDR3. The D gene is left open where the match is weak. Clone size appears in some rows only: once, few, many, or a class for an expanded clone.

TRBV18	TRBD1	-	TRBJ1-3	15	CASSRGTASGNTIYF
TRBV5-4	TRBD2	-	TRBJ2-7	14	CASSFGRVVYEQYF
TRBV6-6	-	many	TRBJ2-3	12	CASSQTGDTQYF
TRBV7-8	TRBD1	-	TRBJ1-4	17	CASSLALTGRTNEKLFF
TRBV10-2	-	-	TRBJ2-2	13	CASRAANTGELFF
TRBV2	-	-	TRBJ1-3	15	CASRGQTPSGNTIYF
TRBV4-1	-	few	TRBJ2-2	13	CASSQARPGELFF
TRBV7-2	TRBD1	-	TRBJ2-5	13	CASSRTGVETQYF
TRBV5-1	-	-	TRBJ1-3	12	CASSLDGAPIYF
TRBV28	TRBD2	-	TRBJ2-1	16	CASSLSTAGVLDEQFF
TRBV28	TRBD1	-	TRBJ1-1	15	CASRAGGLLNTEAFF
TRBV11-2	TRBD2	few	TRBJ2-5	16	CASSEGTSGSVETQYF
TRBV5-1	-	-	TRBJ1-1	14	CASSLVSLNTEAFF
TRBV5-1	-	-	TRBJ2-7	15	CASSLGGRSSYEQYF
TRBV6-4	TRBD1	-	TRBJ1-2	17	CATSDYRDRLRDYGYTF
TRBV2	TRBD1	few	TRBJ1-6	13	CASMGTGGSPLHF
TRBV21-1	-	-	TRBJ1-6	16	CASSKRKGQGGSPLHF
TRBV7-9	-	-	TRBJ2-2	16	CASSLPGSMNTGELFF
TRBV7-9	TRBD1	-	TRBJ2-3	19	CASSSLAKKPGQVLDTQYF
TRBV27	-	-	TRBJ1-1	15	CASSPIPRPGLEAFF
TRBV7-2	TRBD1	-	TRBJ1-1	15	CASSQGAGTSTEAFF
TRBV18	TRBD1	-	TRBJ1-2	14	CASSKKGQGSGYTF
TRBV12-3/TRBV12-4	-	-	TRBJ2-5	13	CASSISVSQGQYF
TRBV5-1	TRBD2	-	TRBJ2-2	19	CASSWGQLAGGPGTGELFF
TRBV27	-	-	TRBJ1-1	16	CASSFSLRGWETEAFF
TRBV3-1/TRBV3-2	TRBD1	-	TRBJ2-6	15	CASSPGGTGANVLTF
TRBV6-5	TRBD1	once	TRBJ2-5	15	CASSYWGQGRETQYF
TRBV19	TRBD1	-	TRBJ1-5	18	CASSPSNRQGGSNQPQHF
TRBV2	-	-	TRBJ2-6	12	CASKSGANVLTF
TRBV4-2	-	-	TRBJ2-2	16	CASSQERGLDTGELFF
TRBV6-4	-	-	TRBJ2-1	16	CASSDSPTEGYNEQFF
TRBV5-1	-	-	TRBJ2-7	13	CASTGTPTYEQYF
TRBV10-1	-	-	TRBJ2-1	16	CASSRSGVGSYNEQFF
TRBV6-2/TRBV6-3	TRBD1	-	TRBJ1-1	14	CASSYGTGKAEAFF
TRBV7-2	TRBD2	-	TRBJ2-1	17	CASSSPERGRIYNEQFF
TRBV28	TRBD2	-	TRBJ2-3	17	CASSFRLAGVGVDTQYF
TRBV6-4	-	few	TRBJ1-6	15	CASSALGDYRSPLHF
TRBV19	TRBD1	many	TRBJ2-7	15	CASSRQGASLYEQYF
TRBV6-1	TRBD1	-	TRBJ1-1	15	CASSETTGATGGAFF
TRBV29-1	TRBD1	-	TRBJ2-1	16	CSVDDVGTGHYNEQFF
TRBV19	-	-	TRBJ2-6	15	CASSIRDSGANVLTF
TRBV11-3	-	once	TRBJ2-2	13	CASSATDTGELFF
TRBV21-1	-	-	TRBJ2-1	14	CASSLEEDRDEQFF
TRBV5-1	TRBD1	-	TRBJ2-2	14	CASCRGQGAGELFF
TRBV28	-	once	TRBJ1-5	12	CASSLLYQPQHF
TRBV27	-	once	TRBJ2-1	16	CASSTSGDGSYNEQFF
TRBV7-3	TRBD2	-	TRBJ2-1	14	CASSLDGLVGEQFF
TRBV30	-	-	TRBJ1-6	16	CAWSGFWSSYNSPLHF
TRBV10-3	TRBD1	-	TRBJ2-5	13	CAVGQGDQETQYF
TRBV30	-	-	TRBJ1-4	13	CAWSPTGGEKLFF
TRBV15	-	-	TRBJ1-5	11	CATEENQPQHF
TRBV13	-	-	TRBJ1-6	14	CASSFNRDYSPLHF
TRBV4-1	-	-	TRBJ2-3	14	CASSLERPWDTQYF
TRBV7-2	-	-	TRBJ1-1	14	CASSFSGENTEAFF
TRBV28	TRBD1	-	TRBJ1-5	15	CASNSIGTGHQPQHF